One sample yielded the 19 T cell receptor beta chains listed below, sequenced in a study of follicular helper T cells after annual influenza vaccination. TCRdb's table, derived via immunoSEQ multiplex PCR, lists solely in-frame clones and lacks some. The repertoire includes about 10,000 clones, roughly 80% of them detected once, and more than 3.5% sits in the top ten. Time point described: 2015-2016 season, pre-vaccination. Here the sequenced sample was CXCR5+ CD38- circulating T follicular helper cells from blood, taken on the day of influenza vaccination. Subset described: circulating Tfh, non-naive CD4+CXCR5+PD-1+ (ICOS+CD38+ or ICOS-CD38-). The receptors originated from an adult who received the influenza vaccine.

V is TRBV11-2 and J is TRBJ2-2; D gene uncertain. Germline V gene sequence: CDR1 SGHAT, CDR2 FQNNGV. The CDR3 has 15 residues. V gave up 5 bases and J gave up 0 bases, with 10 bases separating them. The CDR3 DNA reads TGTGCCAGCAGCGGCCCGGTGACGAACACCGGGGAGCTGTTTTTT. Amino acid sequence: CASSGPVTNTGELFF.

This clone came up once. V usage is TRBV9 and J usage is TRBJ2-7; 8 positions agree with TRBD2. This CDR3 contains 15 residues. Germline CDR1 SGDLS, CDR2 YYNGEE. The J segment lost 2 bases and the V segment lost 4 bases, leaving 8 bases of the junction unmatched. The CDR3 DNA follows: TGTGCCAGCAGCCCAGACCCACTAGCGGCCTACGAGCAGTACTTC. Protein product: CASSPDPLAAYEQYF.

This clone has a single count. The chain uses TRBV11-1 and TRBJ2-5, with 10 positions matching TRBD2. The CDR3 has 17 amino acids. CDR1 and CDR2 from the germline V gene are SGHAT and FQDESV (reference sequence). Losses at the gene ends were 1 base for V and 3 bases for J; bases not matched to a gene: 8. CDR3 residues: CASSLDTSGAGKETQYF. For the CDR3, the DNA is TGTGCCAGCAGCTTAGACACTAGCGGGGCAGGTAAAGAGACCCAGTACTTC.

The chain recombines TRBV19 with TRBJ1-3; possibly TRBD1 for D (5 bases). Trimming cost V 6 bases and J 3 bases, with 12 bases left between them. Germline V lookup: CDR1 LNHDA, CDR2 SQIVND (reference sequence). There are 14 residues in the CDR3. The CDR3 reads CASRTGQSGNTIYF. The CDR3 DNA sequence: TGTGCCAGTAGGACCGGACAAAGTGGAAACACCATATATTTT.

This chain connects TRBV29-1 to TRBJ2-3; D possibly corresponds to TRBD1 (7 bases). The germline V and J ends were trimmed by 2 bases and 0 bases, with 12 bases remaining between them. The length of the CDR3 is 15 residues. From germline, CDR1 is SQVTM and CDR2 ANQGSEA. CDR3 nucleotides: TGCAGCGTTGAAAGGTCAGGGGGGAGCACAGATACGCAGTATTTT. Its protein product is CSVERSGGSTDTQYF.

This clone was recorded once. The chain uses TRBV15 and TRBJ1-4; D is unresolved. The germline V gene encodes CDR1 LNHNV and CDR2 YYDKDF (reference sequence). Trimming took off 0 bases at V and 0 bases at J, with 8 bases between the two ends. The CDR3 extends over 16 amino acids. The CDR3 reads CATSRDHQPTNEKLFF. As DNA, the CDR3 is TGTGCCACCAGCAGAGATCACCAACCAACTAATGAAAAACTGTTTTTT.

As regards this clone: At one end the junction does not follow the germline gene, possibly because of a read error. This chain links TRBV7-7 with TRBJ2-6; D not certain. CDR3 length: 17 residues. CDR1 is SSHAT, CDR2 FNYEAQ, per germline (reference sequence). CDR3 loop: CASSILYATKSGQRPDF. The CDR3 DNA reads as TGTGCCAGCAGCATACTATATGCCACAAAGTCGGGCCAACGTCCTGACTTC. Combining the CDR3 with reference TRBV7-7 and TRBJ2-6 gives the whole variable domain GAGVSQSPRYKVTKRGQDVTLRCDPISSHATLYWYQQALGQGPEFLTYFNYEAQPDKSGLPSDRFSAERPEGSISTLTIQRTEQRDSAMYRCASSILYATKSGQRPDFGAGSRLTVL.

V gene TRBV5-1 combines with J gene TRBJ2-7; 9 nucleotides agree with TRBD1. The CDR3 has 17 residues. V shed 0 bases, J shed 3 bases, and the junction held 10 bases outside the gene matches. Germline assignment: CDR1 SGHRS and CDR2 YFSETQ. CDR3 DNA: TGCGCCAGCAGCTTGGCCCGCGGATCGGGACAGGGCTACGAGCAGTACTTC. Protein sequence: CASSLARGSGQGYEQYF. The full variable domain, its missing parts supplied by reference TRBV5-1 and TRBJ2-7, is KAGVTQTPRYLIKTRGQQVTLSCSPISGHRSVSWYQQTPGQGLQFLFEYFSETQRNKGNFPGRFSGRQFSNSRSEMNVSTLELGDSALYLCASSLARGSGQGYEQYFGPGTRLTVT.

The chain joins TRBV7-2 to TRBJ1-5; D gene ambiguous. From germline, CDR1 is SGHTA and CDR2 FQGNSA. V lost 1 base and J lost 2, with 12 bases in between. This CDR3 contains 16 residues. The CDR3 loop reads CASSLGGSPGNQPQHF. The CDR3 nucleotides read TGTGCCAGCAGCTTAGGGGGATCCCCGGGCAATCAGCCCCAGCATTTT.

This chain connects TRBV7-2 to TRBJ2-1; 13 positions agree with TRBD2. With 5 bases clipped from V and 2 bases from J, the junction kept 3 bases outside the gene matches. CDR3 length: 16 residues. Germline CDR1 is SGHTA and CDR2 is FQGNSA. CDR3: CASSPTSGRPYNEQFF. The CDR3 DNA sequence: TGTGCCAGCAGCCCGACTAGCGGGAGGCCCTACAATGAGCAGTTCTTC.

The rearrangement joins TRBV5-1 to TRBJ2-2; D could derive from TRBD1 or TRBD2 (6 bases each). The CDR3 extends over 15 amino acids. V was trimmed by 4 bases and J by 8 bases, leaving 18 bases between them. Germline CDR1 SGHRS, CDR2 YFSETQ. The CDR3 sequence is CASSPRGGNRGELFF. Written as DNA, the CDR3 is TGCGCCAGCAGCCCCCGAGGGGGGAATAGGGGGGAGCTGTTTTTT.

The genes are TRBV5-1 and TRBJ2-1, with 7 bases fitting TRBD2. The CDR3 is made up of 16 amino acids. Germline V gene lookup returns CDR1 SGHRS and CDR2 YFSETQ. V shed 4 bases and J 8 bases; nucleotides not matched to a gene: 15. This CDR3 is CASSVRAGDLKDEQFF. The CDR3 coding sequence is TGCGCCAGCAGCGTGCGGGCGGGAGACCTTAAGGATGAGCAGTTCTTC.

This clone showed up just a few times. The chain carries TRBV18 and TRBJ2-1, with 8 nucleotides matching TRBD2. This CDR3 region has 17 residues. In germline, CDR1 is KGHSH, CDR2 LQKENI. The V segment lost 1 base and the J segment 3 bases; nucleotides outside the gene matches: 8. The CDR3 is CASSPRVPRGDYNEQFF. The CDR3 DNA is TGTGCCAGCTCACCACGAGTCCCGCGGGGGGACTACAATGAGCAGTTCTTC.

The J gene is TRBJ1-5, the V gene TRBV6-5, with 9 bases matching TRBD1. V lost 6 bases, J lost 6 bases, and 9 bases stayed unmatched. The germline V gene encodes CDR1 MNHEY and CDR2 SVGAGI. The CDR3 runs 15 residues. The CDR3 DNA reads TGTGCCAGCAGGGGACAGGGATCTGGTGGTCAGCCCCAGCATTTT. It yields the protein CASRGQGSGGQPQHF.

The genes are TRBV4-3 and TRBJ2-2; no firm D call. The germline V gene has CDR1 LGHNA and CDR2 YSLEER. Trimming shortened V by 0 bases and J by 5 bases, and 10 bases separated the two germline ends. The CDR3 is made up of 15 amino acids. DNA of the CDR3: TGCGCCAGCAGCCAAGATCGGTGGGCAACCGGGGAGCTGTTTTTT. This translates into CASSQDRWATGELFF.

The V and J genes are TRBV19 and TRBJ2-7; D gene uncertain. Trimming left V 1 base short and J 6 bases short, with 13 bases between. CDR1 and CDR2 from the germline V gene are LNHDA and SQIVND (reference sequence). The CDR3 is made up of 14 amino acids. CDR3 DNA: TGTGCCAGTAGTATAGCCTTTTCTTCGGGCGAGCAGTACTTC. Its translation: CASSIAFSSGEQYF.

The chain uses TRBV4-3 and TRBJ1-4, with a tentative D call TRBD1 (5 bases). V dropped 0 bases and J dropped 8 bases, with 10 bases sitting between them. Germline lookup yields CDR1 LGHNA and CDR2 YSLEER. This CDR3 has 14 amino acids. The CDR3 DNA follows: TGCGCCAGCAGCCAAGACGACAGAAGGGAAAAACTGTTTTTT. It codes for CASSQDDRREKLFF.

The CDR3 loop is CASSLGGASGNEQFF. CDR3 DNA: TGTGCCAGCAGCTTAGGGGGGGCTAGCGGTAATGAGCAGTTCTTC. The chain links TRBV11-3 to TRBJ2-1; possible D gene TRBD2, 7 bases. The CDR3 sequence is 15 residues long. The V end was cut by 1 base, the J end by 7 bases, with 14 bases between. From germline, CDR1 is SGHNT and CDR2 YENEEA.

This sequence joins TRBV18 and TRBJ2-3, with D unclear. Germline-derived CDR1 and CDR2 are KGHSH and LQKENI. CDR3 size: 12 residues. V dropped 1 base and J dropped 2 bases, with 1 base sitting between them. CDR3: CASSPHTDTQYF. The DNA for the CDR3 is TGTGCCAGCTCACCACACACAGATACGCAGTATTTT. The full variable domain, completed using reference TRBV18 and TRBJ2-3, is NAGVMQNPRHLVRRRGQEARLRCSPMKGHSHVYWYRQLPEEGLKFMVYLQKENIIDESGMPKERFSAEFPKEGPSILRIQQVVRGDSAAYFCASSPHTDTQYFGPGTRLTVL.